The 21 T cell receptor beta chains presented below share a single source sample, sequenced in a study of neurological immune-mediated disorders. Each CDR3 protein is one row after TCRdb ran MiXCR on the 5' RACE reads. The table shows 110,000 or so distinct CDR3 sequences, with around 3% occurring only once. Sequenced sample: PBMCs. These receptors came from a woman aged 25 to 39 with multiple sclerosis.

This clonotype was seen ten or more times. This rearrangement joins TRBV7-2 to TRBJ2-3; possibly TRBD1 for D (6 bases). The CDR3 has 17 amino acids. Per the germline V gene, CDR1 is SGHTA and CDR2 is FQGNSA. V dropped 5 bases and J dropped 2 bases, with 20 bases sitting between them. The DNA of the CDR3 is TGTGCCAGCAGCGCAACGGGACATATAGCACACACAGATACGCAGTATTTT. This codes for CASSATGHIAHTDTQYF.

This clonotype was found many times. V gene TRBV11-2 combines with J gene TRBJ2-5; possibly TRBD1 or TRBD2 for D (5 bases each). Trimming pared 1 base from V and 3 bases from J, leaving 12 bases between. CDR1 SGHAT and CDR2 FQNNGV come from the germline V gene. CDR3 length equals 15 residues. The CDR3 protein is CASSLGGGPEETQYF. CDR3 sequence (DNA): TGTGCCAGCAGCTTAGGTGGGGGACCCGAAGAGACCCAGTACTTC.

This clonotype was recorded many times. V and J are TRBV18 and TRBJ1-3, with D perhaps matching TRBD1 (6 bases). Per germline, CDR1 KGHSH and CDR2 LQKENI. V shed 5 bases and J shed 2 bases, with 10 bases lying between them. The CDR3 totals 14 residues. The CDR3 DNA reads as TGTGCCAGCTCAGAGGACAGCCCTGGAAACACCATATATTTT. Its protein is CASSEDSPGNTIYF.

In regard to this clonotype: The germline gene is not matched at one end of the junction; a read error may be the cause. The chain couples TRBV5-6 to TRBJ2-3, with TRBD2 matching 8 bases. The CDR3 totals 15 residues. The germline gives CDR1 SGHDT, CDR2 YYEEEE. This chain's CDR3 is CGSSLKLAASNTQYF. DNA for the CDR3: TGTGGCAGCAGCTTGAAACTAGCGGCGTCGAATACGCAGTATTTT.

This clonotype was seen at least ten times. The V and J genes are TRBV10-3 and TRBJ1-4, with D perhaps matching TRBD1 (5 bases). There are 15 residues in the CDR3. Trimming cost V 2 bases and J 5 bases, with 12 bases left between them. Germline lookup yields CDR1 ENHRY and CDR2 SYGVKD. In DNA form, the CDR3 reads TGTGCCATCAGTGAGGGGTCGGCAGGGAATGAAAAACTGTTTTTT. As protein: CAISEGSAGNEKLFF.

V gene TRBV20-1 combines with J gene TRBJ2-1, with 9 nucleotides matching TRBD1. With 7 bases clipped from V and 11 bases from J, the junction kept 12 bases outside the gene matches. The germline V gene has CDR1 DFQATT and CDR2 SNEGSKA (reference sequence). This CDR3 spans 13 amino acids. The CDR3, as DNA: TGCAGTGTTCGACAGGGGGGTCGGTCCCAGCAGTTCTTC. This codes for CSVRQGGRSQQFF.

This clonotype appeared many times. This chain connects TRBV5-1 to TRBJ1-1, with D possibly TRBD1 on 5 matching bases. Germline V gene data show CDR1 as SGHRS and CDR2 as YFSETQ. The CDR3 has 13 amino acids. Trimming removed 0 bases at V and 6 bases at J, with 9 bases between. The CDR3 reads CASSLGGAAEAFF. The CDR3 region has the DNA TGCGCCAGCAGCTTGGGAGGGGCGGCTGAAGCTTTCTTT.

This clonotype was detected many times. The chain carries TRBV25-1 and TRBJ2-7, with D possibly matching TRBD2 (5 bases). This CDR3 region has 10 residues. From germline, CDR1 is MGHDK and CDR2 SYGVNS. V lost 10 bases and J 11 bases, leaving 15 bases between the germline ends. The CDR3 sequence is CATLGMREYF. The CDR3 DNA reads as TGTGCCACCCTAGGGATGAGGGAGTACTTC.

This clonotype was recorded many times. The CDR3 DNA reads TGCGCCAGCAGCTTGGCTTCTGGGCATGGATCCCCGAACACTGAAGCTTTCTTT. The encoded protein is CASSLASGHGSPNTEAFF. The chain couples TRBV5-1 to TRBJ1-1; D ambiguous. Germline assignment: CDR1 SGHRS and CDR2 YFSETQ. V lost 0 bases, J lost 1 base, and 19 bases lay in between. The CDR3 runs to 18 residues.

This clonotype came up many times. The V call is TRBV7-9, the J call TRBJ1-2; the D gene is possibly TRBD1 (6 bases). Trimming pared 7 bases from V and 7 bases from J, leaving 16 bases between. CDR3 length equals 13 residues. CDR1 and CDR2 from the germline V gene are SEHNR and FQNEAQ (reference sequence). CDR3 bases: TGTGCCAGCACCTCGCAGGGGCGTAGTGGCTACACCTTC. Translating it yields CASTSQGRSGYTF.

At least ten counts were recorded for this clonotype. The J gene is TRBJ1-1, the V gene TRBV5-1, with D possibly TRBD1 on 6 matching bases. Trimming removed 0 bases at V and 6 bases at J, with 12 bases between. This CDR3 has 14 amino acids. The germline gives CDR1 SGHRS, CDR2 YFSETQ. CDR3 sequence reads: CASSLEGGAAEAFF. The CDR3 bases are TGCGCCAGCAGCTTGGAGGGGGGCGCCGCTGAAGCTTTCTTT.

With regard to this clonotype: This is likely a read error, given that the CDR3 carries no conserved phenylalanine or tryptophan at its end. CDR3 DNA: TGCAGTGCTAAAGTGACAGGGGGCCAGAGAGGATCGAATGAAAAACTGTTTAAT. The encoded protein is CSAKVTGGQRGSNEKLFN. The V gene is TRBV20-1, the J gene TRBJ1-4, with 10 bases matching TRBD1. With 4 bases clipped from V and 5 bases from J, the junction kept 16 bases outside the gene matches. The CDR3 sequence is 18 residues long. CDR1 and CDR2 (germline): DFQATT, SNEGSKA (reference sequence).

The V gene is TRBV20-1, the J gene TRBJ2-1; D possibly uses TRBD1 or TRBD2 (5 bases each). Germline CDR1 and CDR2: DFQATT and SNEGSKA (reference sequence). V gave up 3 bases and J gave up 5 bases, with 14 bases separating them. The CDR3 spans 14 residues. The CDR3: CSARGRLTHNEQFF. CDR3 nucleotide sequence: TGCAGTGCTAGGGGACGGCTAACGCACAATGAGCAGTTCTTC.

Concerning this clonotype: Compared with germline, one end of the junction differs, possibly owing to a read error. This chain uses TRBV5-8 with TRBJ2-1; D call uncertain. The CDR3 is made up of 11 amino acids. Germline V gene sequence: CDR1 SGHTS, CDR2 YDEGEE. CDR3 nucleotide sequence: TGTGACAGCAGCCAGCACAATGAGCAGTTCTTC. Protein: CDSSQHNEQFF.

The table lists this clonotype with many counts. CDR3 sequence reads: CASSLAGTHPGYTF. Here the CDR3 DNA reads TGTGCCAGCAGTTTAGCCGGGACCCACCCGGGCTACACCTTC. The gene calls are TRBV12-3 or TRBV12-4 and TRBJ1-2, with a possible D match to TRBD1 (5 bases). The CDR3 length is 14 residues. Between the trimmed V and J ends, which lost 0 bases and 8 bases, there was a span of 13 bases.

This clonotype occurred many times. V gene TRBV5-5 combines with J gene TRBJ1-5; 8 nucleotides line up with TRBD1. V shed 8 bases, J shed 2 bases, and the junction held 9 bases outside the gene matches. The length of the CDR3 is 15 residues. CDR1 SGHKS and CDR2 YYEKEE come from the germline V gene (reference sequence). The DNA of the CDR3 is TGTGCCAGGGACAGGGTGACCGTGGGCAATCAGCCCCAGCATTTT. It codes for CARDRVTVGNQPQHF.

This clonotype was counted at least ten times. The CDR3 loop is CASGTGGAGNGETQYF. CDR3 DNA sequence: TGTGCCAGCGGAACCGGAGGTGCCGGCAACGGCGAGACCCAGTACTTC. The chain links TRBV27 to TRBJ2-5; D possibly corresponds to TRBD2 (5 bases). The germline CDR1 and CDR2 sequences are MNHEY and SMNVEV (reference sequence). The CDR3 runs to 16 residues. Trimming pared 8 bases from V and 5 bases from J, leaving 24 bases between.

This clonotype was detected ten times or more. The CDR3 loop is CASSLPSQGGRDPDTQYF. The CDR3 DNA follows: TGTGCCAGCAGCTTACCCTCCCAAGGGGGGCGCGACCCAGATACGCAGTATTTT. The V gene is TRBV7-9, the J gene TRBJ2-3, with D perhaps given as TRBD1 or TRBD2 (6 bases each). The CDR3 totals 18 residues. The V gene's germline CDR1 is SEHNR and CDR2 FQNEAQ (reference sequence). V gave up 2 bases and J gave up 4 bases, with 22 bases separating them.

This clonotype was found many times. The chain couples TRBV5-6 to TRBJ2-1; no firm D call. Trimming stripped 0 bases from V and 10 bases from J, with 8 bases between. Germline V CDR1 and CDR2: SGHDT, YYEEEE. CDR3 length: 12 residues. The CDR3 DNA follows: TGTGCCAGCAGCTTGGGGAGCAGAGAGCAGTTCTTC. Its translation: CASSLGSREQFF. Filled out from reference TRBV5-6 and TRBJ2-1, the complete variable domain reads DAGVTQSPTHLIKTRGQQVTLRCSPKSGHDTVSWYQQALGQGPQFIFQYYEEEERQRGNFPDRFSGHQFPNYSSELNVNALLLGDSALYLCASSLGSREQFFGPGTRLTVL.

This clonotype was observed at least ten times. The V and J genes are TRBV29-1 and TRBJ2-7; no firm D call. V lost 4 bases and J lost 4, with 17 bases in between. This CDR3 spans 14 amino acids. From germline, CDR1 is SQVTM and CDR2 ANQGSEA. The CDR3 is CSVVGETLGYEQYF. Here the CDR3 DNA reads TGCAGCGTTGTGGGCGAAACCTTAGGATACGAGCAGTACTTC.

This clonotype has a count of ten or more. The chain carries TRBV3-1 and TRBJ2-7; no clear D. Germline CDR1 reads LGHDT; CDR2 reads YNNKEL (reference sequence). Trimming took 10 bases from V and 2 from J, leaving 12 bases between them. The CDR3 totals 12 residues. CDR3 residues: CATLPKPYEQYF. CDR3 in DNA: TGTGCCACCCTTCCAAAACCCTACGAGCAGTACTTC.